This record concerns one TCR beta chain sequence. The data originate from a study of OX40 agonist ivuxolimab in advanced cancers. Libraries were prepared by immunoSEQ multiplex PCR; TCRdb keeps only in-frame clonotypes and omits some of them. Of over 20,000 clones listed, around 83% are singletons. The CDR3 runs to 16 residues. V lost 0 bases, J lost 3 bases, and 16 bases lay in between. CDR1 is SGHRS, CDR2 YFSETQ, per germline. This chain connects TRBV5-1 to TRBJ2-7; D is unclear. Material: CD4+ or CD8+ T cells sorted from blood, obtained in a trial of the OX40 agonist ivuxolimab. The source of this sequence is an adult with an advanced solid tumor such as melanoma, head and neck, liver or kidney cancer. The CDR3 DNA is TGCGCCAGCAGCTTGGACCATAGTTCCCTCAACTACGAGCAGTACTTC. It yields the protein CASSLDHSSLNYEQYF.